Below, 22 T cell receptor beta chains from the same sample are listed, as sequenced in a study of tumor and adjacent non-tumor tissue in lung cancer. No cell sorting was done before RNA was extracted from the tissue. A modified ARM-PCR protocol with three rounds of nested PCR amplified TCRbeta. Using its own MiXCR run on the multiplex PCR reads, TCRdb lists one record per CDR3 protein. The sample has 110,000 or so distinct CDR3 sequences; roughly 77% are singletons. Input material: lung tumor tissue. The receptor source for this set is a woman aged 60-70 years with non-small cell lung cancer.

The CDR3 DNA sequence: TGTGCCAGCAGCTCCCGTGGCAGGGGCGCACAAATGAACACTGAAGCTTTCTTT. It encodes CASSSRGRGAQMNTEAFF. The chain is built from TRBV11-2 and TRBJ1-1; a weak D match, TRBD1 (6 bases). V was shortened by 4 bases and J by 0 bases, with 21 bases between the two germline ends. The CDR3 is made up of 18 amino acids. Germline lookup yields CDR1 SGHAT and CDR2 FQNNGV.

This clonotype was seen once. The junction differs from germline at one of its ends, possibly a read error. This chain links TRBV5-5 with TRBJ1-5; 10 bases agree with TRBD1. CDR1 SGHKS and CDR2 YYEKEE come from the germline V gene (reference sequence). This CDR3 contains 15 residues. CDR3 loop: CASGISGQGSQPQQF. CDR3 coding DNA: TGTGCCAGCGGCATTTCGGGACAGGGGAGTCAGCCCCAGCAGTTT.

As for this clonotype: Its ends do not fully match the called genes, so a read error is possible. The chain combines TRBV4-3 with TRBJ2-5; D possibly corresponds to TRBD2 (5 bases). The CDR3 loop spans 15 amino acids. CDR1 is LGHNA and CDR2 is YSLEER in the germline V gene. This chain's CDR3 is CASSQDHRDMETRYF. DNA of the CDR3: TGTGCCAGCAGCCAAGATCATCGGGATATGGAGACCCGGTACTTC.

With respect to this clonotype: A much more abundant neighbour one base away suggests this may be a read error. The J gene is TRBJ2-7, the V gene TRBV6-2 or TRBV6-3, with TRBD2 matching over 15 bases. The germline CDR1 and CDR2 sequences are MNHEY and SVGEGT. CDR3 length: 16 amino acids. Germline trimming cut 10 bases from V and 6 bases from J; bases unmatched to any gene: 13. Here the CDR3 reads CAIRPGLAGGQGEQYF. In DNA, the CDR3 is TGTGCCATCAGGCCCGGACTAGCGGGAGGGCAAGGCGAGCAGTACTTC.

In regard to this clonotype: This may be a read error: a much more frequent sequence differs by one nucleotide. The V gene is TRBV7-9, the J gene TRBJ2-1; no clear D gene. The CDR3 sequence is 15 residues long. Germline lookup yields CDR1 SEHNR and CDR2 FQNEAQ (reference sequence). V lost 4 bases and J lost 6, with 16 bases in between. The CDR3 loop reads CASSYLGSRGNEQFF. In DNA, the CDR3 is TGTGCCAGCAGCTACTTAGGCAGTCGAGGCAATGAGCAGTTCTTC.

The chain uses TRBV4-1 and TRBJ2-7, with D hard to call. The J call is doubtful: the DNA matches TRBJ2-1 better. CDR1 is MGHRA and CDR2 is YSYEKL in the germline V gene. The CDR3 is 13 residues long. The CDR3 nucleotides are TGCGCCAGCAGCCAAAATAGATCAGACGAGCAGTTCTTC. It is translated as CASSQNRSDEQFF.

About this clonotype: One end of the junction is discordant with germline, which a read error may explain. The gene calls are TRBV6-2 or TRBV6-3 and TRBJ2-7, with D maybe TRBD2 (5 bases). The CDR3 loop spans 14 amino acids. Germline V gene data show CDR1 as MNHEY and CDR2 as SVGEGT. The CDR3 loop is CASSYAGNGDEQYF. The CDR3 bases are TGTGCAAGCAGTTATGCGGGTAATGGGGACGAGCAGTACTTC.

As for this clonotype: The CDR3 end shows no conserved phenylalanine or tryptophan, and so a read error is likely. The V gene is TRBV4-3, the J gene TRBJ2-1; D remains ambiguous. This CDR3 has 13 residues. V was shortened by 2 bases and J by 12 bases, with 14 bases between the two germline ends. Per germline, CDR1 LGHNA and CDR2 YSLEER. The CDR3 bases are TGCGCCAGCAGCCAAATAGGGCCTGATGCGCAGTTCATC. This gives the protein CASSQIGPDAQFI.

The table lists this clonotype with a few counts. The chain has TRBV30 and TRBJ2-5, with 8 bases fitting TRBD1. The trim removed 2 bases at V and 2 bases at J, leaving 7 bases unmatched. The length of the CDR3 is 15 residues. The germline V gene encodes CDR1 GTSNPN and CDR2 SVGIG (reference sequence). The CDR3 DNA is TGTGCCTGGAGTATCCCGACAGGGGTGCAAGAGACCCAGTACTTC. It translates to CAWSIPTGVQETQYF.

This clonotype was observed a single time. The chain is built from TRBV20-1 and TRBJ1-2; no clear D. CDR1 and CDR2 (germline): DFQATT, SNEGSKA (reference sequence). This CDR3 has 14 amino acids. V was clipped by 6 bases and J by 3 bases, with 17 bases between them. CDR3 DNA: TGCAGTGCCGCCTCCCCGGGAGAAGACTATGGCTACACCTTC. This encodes CSAASPGEDYGYTF.

Regarding this clonotype: Given a much more abundant clone one base away, this may be a read error. V and J are TRBV5-6 and TRBJ1-2; the D gene is possibly TRBD1 (6 bases). Trimming left V 5 bases short and J 7 bases short, with 18 bases between. CDR3 length: 14 amino acids. Germline V gene data show CDR1 as SGHDT and CDR2 as YYEEEE. This CDR3 reads CASRIRGRDFGYTF. CDR3 coding DNA: TGTGCCAGCAGGATACGGGGGCGAGACTTTGGCTACACCTTC.

Of note for this clonotype: One junction end does not reproduce the germline sequence, and a read error may be involved. J is TRBJ2-1 and V is TRBV5-1, with 8 bases that match TRBD1. The CDR3 is 16 residues long. Germline CDR1 reads SGHRS; CDR2 reads YFSETQ. The CDR3, as DNA: TGCCCCAGCAGCTTGGCCGACAGGGGACACTACAATGAGCAGTTCTTC. It specifies CPSSLADRGHYNEQFF. The variable domain in full, with the rest retrieved from reference TRBV5-1 and TRBJ2-1, is KAGVTQTPRYLIKTRGQQVTLSCSPISGHRSVSWYQQTPGQGLQFLFEYFSETQRNKGNFPGRFSGRQFSNSRSEMNVSTLELGDSALYLCPSSLADRGHYNEQFFGPGTRLTVL.

Points on this clonotype: Since a much larger clone is just one base distant, this may be a read error. The V and J genes are TRBV20-1 and TRBJ1-6; D is undetermined. Germline CDR1 reads DFQATT; CDR2 reads SNEGSKA (reference sequence). This CDR3 has 16 residues. The chain's CDR3 is CSARDLRFSYNPPLHF. The DNA for the CDR3 is TGCAGTGCTAGAGATTTACGATTCTCCTATAATCCACCCCTCCACTTT.

This clonotype occurred once. Germline and junction disagree at one end, which may indicate a read error. The chain links TRBV20-1 to TRBJ1-5; D may be TRBD1 (5 bases). Germline CDR1 and CDR2: DFQATT and SNEGSKA (reference sequence). This CDR3 contains 13 residues. Here the CDR3 reads CSANQGTNQLQIF. The CDR3 DNA sequence: TGCAGTGCTAATCAAGGGACCAATCAGCTCCAGATTTTT.

Concerning this clonotype itself: One end of the junction fails to match germline, which may point to a read error. The CDR3: CGLGDSRTDMQYF. CDR3 DNA sequence: TGCGGCCTCGGAGACTCCCGCACAGATATGCAGTATTTT. V and J are TRBV20-1 and TRBJ2-3; no reliable D call. Germline CDR1 reads DFQATT; CDR2 reads SNEGSKA (reference sequence). The CDR3 covers 13 residues.

Notes on this clonotype: A single base separates this from a much larger clone, so it may be a read error. The chain uses TRBV20-1 and TRBJ2-7, with D hard to call. The CDR3 runs 11 residues. From germline, CDR1 is DFQATT and CDR2 SNEGSKA (reference sequence). This CDR3 is CTARGIYEQYF. For the CDR3, the DNA is TGCACTGCTAGAGGTATCTACGAGCAGTACTTC.

This chain links TRBV6-4 with TRBJ2-3; no clear D gene. The germline V gene has CDR1 MRHNA and CDR2 SNTAGT. This CDR3 contains 14 residues. V was shortened by 0 bases and J by 9 bases, with 13 bases between the two germline ends. The DNA for the CDR3 is TGTGCCAGCAGTGACTCGGTGCCTCCACGGACGCAGTATTTT. Its protein is CASSDSVPPRTQYF.

Comments on this clonotype: The junction and the germline gene differ at one end; a read error may be behind it. The chain combines TRBV5-1 with TRBJ1-2, with D unclear. Germline V gene sequence: CDR1 SGHRS, CDR2 YFSETQ. The CDR3 extends over 15 amino acids. CDR3 sequence: CASNLPGPRTDGYTF. DNA of the CDR3: TGCGCCAGCAACTTGCCCGGGCCCCGGACTGATGGCTACACCTTC.

The chain recombines TRBV5-6 with TRBJ1-5; 9 positions match TRBD1. The CDR3 length is 15 residues. Trimming removed 4 bases from V and 9 bases from J; junction bases left unmatched: 11. Germline assignment: CDR1 SGHDT and CDR2 YYEEEE. CDR3 in DNA: TGTGCCAGCAGCCCATCCATGGACAGGGGTACGCCCCAGCATTTT. This sequence encodes CASSPSMDRGTPQHF. The whole variable domain, filled in from reference TRBV5-6 and TRBJ1-5, reads DAGVTQSPTHLIKTRGQQVTLRCSPKSGHDTVSWYQQALGQGPQFIFQYYEEEERQRGNFPDRFSGHQFPNYSSELNVNALLLGDSALYLCASSPSMDRGTPQHFGDGTRLSIL.

Concerning this clonotype: A single base separates this from a much larger clone, so it may be a read error. The chain is built from TRBV4-1 and TRBJ1-2; tentative D call: TRBD1 (5 bases). This CDR3 has 14 residues. The V gene's germline CDR1 is MGHRA and CDR2 YSYEKL. The CDR3 loop is CASSRDVGGNGYAF. CDR3 nucleotides: TGCGCCAGCAGCCGCGACGTGGGGGGTAATGGCTACGCCTTC.

Worth noting for this clonotype: A much bigger clone sits one base away, suggesting this may be a read error. The rearrangement joins TRBV10-3 to TRBJ2-1; D call uncertain. The CDR3 is made up of 12 amino acids. Germline V gene data show CDR1 as ENHRY and CDR2 as SYGVKD. The V gene lost 0 bases and the J gene lost 8 bases, with 5 bases spanning the gap. CDR3 nucleotides: TGTGCCATCAGTGAGTCTGGCGATGAGCAGTTCTTC. This translates into CAISESGDEQFF.

Concerning this clonotype itself: Since a much larger clone is just one base distant, this may be a read error. The V call is TRBV6-5, the J call TRBJ1-2; 7 bases map to TRBD1. The CDR3 extends over 14 amino acids. The ends lost 5 bases at V and 6 bases at J; junction bases unmatched: 9. CDR1 and CDR2 (germline): MNHEY, SVGAGI. The CDR3 here is CASSIEGASNGYTF. Written as DNA, the CDR3 is TGTGCCAGCAGTATCGAGGGGGCGTCTAATGGCTACACCTTC.